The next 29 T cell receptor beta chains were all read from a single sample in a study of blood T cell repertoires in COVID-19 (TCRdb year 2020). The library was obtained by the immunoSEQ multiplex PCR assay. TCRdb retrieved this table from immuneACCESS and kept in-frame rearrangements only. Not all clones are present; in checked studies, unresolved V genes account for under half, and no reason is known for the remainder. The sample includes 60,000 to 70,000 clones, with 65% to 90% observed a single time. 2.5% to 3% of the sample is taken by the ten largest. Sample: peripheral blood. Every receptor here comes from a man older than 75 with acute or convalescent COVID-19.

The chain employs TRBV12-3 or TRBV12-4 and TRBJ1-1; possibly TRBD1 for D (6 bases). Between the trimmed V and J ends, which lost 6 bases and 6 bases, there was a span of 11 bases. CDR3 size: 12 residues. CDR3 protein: CASSPRGPEAFF. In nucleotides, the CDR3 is TGTGCCAGCAGCCCCAGGGGTCCTGAAGCTTTCTTT.

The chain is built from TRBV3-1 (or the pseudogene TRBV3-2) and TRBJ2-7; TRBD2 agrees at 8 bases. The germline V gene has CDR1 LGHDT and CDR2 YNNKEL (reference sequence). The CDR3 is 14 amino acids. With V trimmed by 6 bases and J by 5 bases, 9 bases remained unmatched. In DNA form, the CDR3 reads TGTGCCAGCAGAACTAGCGGCGCTCGGGACGAGCAGTACTTC. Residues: CASRTSGARDEQYF.

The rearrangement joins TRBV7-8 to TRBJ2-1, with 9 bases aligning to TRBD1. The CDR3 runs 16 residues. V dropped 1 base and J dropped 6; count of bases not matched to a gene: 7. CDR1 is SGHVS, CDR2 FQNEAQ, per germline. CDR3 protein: CASSLGGTGKGNEQFF. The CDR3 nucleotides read TGTGCCAGCAGCTTAGGGGGGACAGGGAAGGGCAATGAGCAGTTCTTC. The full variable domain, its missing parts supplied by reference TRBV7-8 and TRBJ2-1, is GAGVSQSPRYKVAKRGQDVALRCDPISGHVSLFWYQQALGQGPEFLTYFQNEAQLDKSGLPSDRFFAERPEGSVSTLKIQRTQQEDSAVYLCASSLGGTGKGNEQFFGPGTRLTVL.

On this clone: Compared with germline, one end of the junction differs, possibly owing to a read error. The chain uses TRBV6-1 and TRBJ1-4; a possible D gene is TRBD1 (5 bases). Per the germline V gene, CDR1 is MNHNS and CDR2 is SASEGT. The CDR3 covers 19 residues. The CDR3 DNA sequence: TGTGCCAGCAGTAAAGCGGGACTGGGAATGAGTCGTGGTAATGAAAAACTGTTTTTT. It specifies CASSKAGLGMSRGNEKLFF.

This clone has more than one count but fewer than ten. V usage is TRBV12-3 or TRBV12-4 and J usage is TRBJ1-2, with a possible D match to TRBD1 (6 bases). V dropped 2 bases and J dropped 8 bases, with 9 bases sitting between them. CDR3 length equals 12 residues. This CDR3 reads CASSLMGAGYTF. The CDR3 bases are TGTGCCAGCAGTTTAATGGGGGCCGGCTACACCTTC.

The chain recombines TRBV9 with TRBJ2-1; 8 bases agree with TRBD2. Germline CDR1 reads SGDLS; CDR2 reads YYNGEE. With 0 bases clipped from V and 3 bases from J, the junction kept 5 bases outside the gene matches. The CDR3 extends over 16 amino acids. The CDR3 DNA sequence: TGTGCCAGCAGCGTAGTCGGTAGCGGGGTCTACAATGAGCAGTTCTTC. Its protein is CASSVVGSGVYNEQFF.

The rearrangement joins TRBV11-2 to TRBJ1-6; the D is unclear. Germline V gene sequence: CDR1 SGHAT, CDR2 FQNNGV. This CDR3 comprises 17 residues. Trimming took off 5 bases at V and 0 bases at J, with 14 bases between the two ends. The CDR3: CASSALALSSYNSPLHF. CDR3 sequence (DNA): TGTGCCAGCAGCGCCCTAGCCCTGAGCTCCTATAATTCACCCCTCCACTTT.

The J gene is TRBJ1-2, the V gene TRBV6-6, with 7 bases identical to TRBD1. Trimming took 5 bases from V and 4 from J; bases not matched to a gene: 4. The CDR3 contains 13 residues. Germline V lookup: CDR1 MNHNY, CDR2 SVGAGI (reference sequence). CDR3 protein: CASSAGTVYGYTF. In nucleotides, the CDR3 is TGTGCCAGCAGTGCGGGGACAGTCTATGGCTACACCTTC.

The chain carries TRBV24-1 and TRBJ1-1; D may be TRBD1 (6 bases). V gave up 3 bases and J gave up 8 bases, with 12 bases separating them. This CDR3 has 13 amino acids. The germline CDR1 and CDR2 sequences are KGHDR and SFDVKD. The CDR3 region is CATSDTLTGEAFF. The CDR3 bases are TGTGCCACCAGTGATACCCTTACAGGGGAAGCTTTCTTT.

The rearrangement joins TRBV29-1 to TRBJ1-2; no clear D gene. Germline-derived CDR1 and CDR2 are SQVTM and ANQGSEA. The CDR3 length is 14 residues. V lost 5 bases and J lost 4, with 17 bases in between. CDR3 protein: CSVMYRAQGYGYTF. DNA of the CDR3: TGCAGCGTTATGTACAGAGCACAAGGCTATGGCTACACCTTC. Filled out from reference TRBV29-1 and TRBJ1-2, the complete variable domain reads SAVISQKPSRDICQRGTSLTIQCQVDSQVTMMFWYRQQPGQSLTLIATANQGSEATYESGFVIDKFPISRPNLTFSTLTVSNMSPEDSSIYLCSVMYRAQGYGYTFGSGTRLTVV.

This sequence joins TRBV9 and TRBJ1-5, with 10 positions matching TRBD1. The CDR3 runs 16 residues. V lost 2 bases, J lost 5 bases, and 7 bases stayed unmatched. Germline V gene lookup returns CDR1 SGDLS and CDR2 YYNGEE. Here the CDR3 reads CASSVRQGARDQPQHF. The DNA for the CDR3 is TGTGCCAGCAGCGTCCGACAGGGGGCGAGGGATCAGCCCCAGCATTTT. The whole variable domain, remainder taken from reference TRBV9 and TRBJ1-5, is DSGVTQTPKHLITATGQRVTLRCSPRSGDLSVYWYQQSLDQGLQFLIQYYNGEERAKGNILERFSAQQFPDLHSELNLSSLELGDSALYFCASSVRQGARDQPQHFGDGTRLSIL.

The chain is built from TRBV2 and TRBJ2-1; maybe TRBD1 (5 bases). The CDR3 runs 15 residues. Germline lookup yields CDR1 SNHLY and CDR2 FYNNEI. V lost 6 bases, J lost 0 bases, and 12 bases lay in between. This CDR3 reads CASSAGSTSYNEQFF. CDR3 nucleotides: TGTGCCAGCAGCGCAGGGTCTACCTCCTACAATGAGCAGTTCTTC.

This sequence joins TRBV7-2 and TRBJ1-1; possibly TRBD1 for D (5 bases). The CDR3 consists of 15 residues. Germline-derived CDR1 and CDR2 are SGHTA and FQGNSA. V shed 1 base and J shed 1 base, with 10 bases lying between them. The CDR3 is CASSLEAGPNTEAFF. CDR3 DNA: TGTGCCAGCAGCTTAGAGGCAGGGCCGAACACTGAAGCTTTCTTT.

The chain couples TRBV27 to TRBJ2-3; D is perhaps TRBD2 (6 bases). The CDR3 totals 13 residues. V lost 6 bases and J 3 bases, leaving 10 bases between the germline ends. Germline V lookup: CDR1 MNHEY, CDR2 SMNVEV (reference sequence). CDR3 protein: CASRAAGTDTQYF. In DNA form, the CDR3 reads TGTGCCAGCAGGGCGGCGGGGACAGATACGCAGTATTTT.

The DNA of the CDR3 is TGTGCCAGCAGTTACCTTCAGGGGTCTCGTGGCTACACCTTC. Translation: CASSYLQGSRGYTF. The chain combines TRBV6-2 or TRBV6-3 with TRBJ1-2; D is possibly TRBD1 (6 bases). Germline V CDR1 and CDR2: MNHEY, SVGEGT. With 2 bases removed from V and 7 bases from J, the gap between germline ends came to 14 bases. CDR3 size: 14 residues.

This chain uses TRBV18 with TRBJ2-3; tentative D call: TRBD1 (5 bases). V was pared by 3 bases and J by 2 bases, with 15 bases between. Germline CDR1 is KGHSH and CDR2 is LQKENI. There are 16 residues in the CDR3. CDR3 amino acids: CASSPAGPLFTDTQYF. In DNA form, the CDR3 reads TGTGCCAGCTCACCGGCAGGGCCCCTCTTCACAGATACGCAGTATTTT.

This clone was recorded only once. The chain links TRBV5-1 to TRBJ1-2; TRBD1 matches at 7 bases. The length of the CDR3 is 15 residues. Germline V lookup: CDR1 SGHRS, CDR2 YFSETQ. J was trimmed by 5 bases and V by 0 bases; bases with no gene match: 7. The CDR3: CASSLAGTVSYGYTF. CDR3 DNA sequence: TGCGCCAGCAGCTTGGCTGGGACAGTTTCGTATGGCTACACCTTC.

This chain's CDR3 is CASSYSTQGGSNQPQHF. The CDR3 region has the DNA TGTGCCAGCAGTTACTCGACCCAGGGAGGGAGCAATCAGCCCCAGCATTTT. The chain has TRBV6-2 or TRBV6-3 and TRBJ1-5, with D perhaps TRBD1 (5 bases). Germline V gene lookup returns CDR1 MNHEY and CDR2 SVGEGT. V lost 0 bases, J lost 1 base, and 13 bases lay in between. CDR3 length: 17 amino acids.

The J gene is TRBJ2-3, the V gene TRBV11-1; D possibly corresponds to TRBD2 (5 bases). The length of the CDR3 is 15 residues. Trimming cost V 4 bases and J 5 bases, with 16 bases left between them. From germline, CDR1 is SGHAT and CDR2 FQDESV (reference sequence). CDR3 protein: CASSSTGLRGDTQYF. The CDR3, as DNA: TGTGCCAGCAGCTCAACCGGGCTCCGGGGAGATACGCAGTATTTT.

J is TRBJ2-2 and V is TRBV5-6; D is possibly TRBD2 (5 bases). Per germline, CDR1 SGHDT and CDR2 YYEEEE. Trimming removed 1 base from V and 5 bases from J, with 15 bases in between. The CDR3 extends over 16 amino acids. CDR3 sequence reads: CASSLWASLRTGELFF. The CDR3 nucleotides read TGTGCCAGCAGCTTGTGGGCTAGCCTACGAACCGGGGAGCTGTTTTTT.

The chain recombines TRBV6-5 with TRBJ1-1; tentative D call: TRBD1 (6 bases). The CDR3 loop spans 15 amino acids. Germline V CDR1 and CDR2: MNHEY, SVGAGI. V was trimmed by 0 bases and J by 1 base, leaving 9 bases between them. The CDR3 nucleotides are TGTGCCAGCAGTTACTCGACCAGGGGGAACACTGAAGCTTTCTTT. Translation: CASSYSTRGNTEAFF.

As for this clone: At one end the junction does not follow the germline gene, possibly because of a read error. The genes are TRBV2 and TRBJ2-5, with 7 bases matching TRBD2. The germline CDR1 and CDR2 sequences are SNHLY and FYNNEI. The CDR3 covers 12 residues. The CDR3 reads CASSVGGVPRNF. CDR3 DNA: TGTGCCAGCAGTGTGGGAGGGGTGCCCCGAAACTTC.

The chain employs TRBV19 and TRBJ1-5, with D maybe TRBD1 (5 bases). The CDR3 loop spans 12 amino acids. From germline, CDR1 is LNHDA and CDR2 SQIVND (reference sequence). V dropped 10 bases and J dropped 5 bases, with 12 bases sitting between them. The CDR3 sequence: CATGGSDQPQHF. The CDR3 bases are TGTGCCACCGGGGGGTCCGATCAGCCCCAGCATTTT.

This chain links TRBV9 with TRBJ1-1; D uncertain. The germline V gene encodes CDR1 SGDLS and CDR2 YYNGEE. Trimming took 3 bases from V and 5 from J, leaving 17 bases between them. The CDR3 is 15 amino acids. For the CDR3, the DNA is TGTGCCAGCAGCGGAACGGGATCTCGTGGGACTGAAGCTTTCTTT. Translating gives CASSGTGSRGTEAFF.

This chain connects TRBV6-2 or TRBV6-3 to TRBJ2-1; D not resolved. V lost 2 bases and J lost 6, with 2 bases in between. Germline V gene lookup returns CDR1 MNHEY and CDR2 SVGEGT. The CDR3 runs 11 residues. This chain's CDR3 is CASSYRNEQFF. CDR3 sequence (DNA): TGTGCCAGCAGTTACCGCAATGAGCAGTTCTTC.

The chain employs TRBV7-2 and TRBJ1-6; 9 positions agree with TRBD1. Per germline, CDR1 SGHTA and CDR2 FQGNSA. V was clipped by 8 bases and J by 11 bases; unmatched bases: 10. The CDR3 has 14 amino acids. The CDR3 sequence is CASGVTGGKAPLHF. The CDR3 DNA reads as TGTGCCAGCGGCGTAACAGGGGGCAAGGCACCCCTCCACTTT. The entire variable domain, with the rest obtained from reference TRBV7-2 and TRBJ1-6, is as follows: GAGVSQSPSNKVTEKGKDVELRCDPISGHTALYWYRQSLGQGLEFLIYFQGNSAPDKSGLPSDRFSAERTGGSVSTLTIQRTQQEDSAVYLCASGVTGGKAPLHFGNGTRLTVT.

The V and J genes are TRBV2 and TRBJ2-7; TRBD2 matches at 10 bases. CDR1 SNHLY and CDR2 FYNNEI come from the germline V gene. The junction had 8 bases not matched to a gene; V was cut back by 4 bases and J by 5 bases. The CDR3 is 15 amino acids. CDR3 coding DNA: TGTGCCAGCAGTGGACCTGTGCTAGCGGGAGACGAGCAGTACTTC. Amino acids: CASSGPVLAGDEQYF. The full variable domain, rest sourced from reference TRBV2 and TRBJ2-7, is EPEVTQTPSHQVTQMGQEVILRCVPISNHLYFYWYRQILGQKVEFLVSFYNNEISEKSEIFDDQFSVERPDGSNFTLKIRSTKLEDSAMYFCASSGPVLAGDEQYFGPGTRLTVT.

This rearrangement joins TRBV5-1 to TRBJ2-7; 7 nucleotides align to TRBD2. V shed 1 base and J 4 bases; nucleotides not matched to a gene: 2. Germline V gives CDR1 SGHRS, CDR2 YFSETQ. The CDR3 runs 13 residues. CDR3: CASSLRGSYEQYF. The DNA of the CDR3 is TGCGCCAGCAGCTTGCGCGGGAGTTACGAGCAGTACTTC.

The CDR3 loop reads CATSPLGGNQPQHF. CDR3 nucleotide sequence: TGTGCCACCAGCCCCCTGGGGGGGAATCAGCCCCAGCATTTT. The chain employs TRBV15 and TRBJ1-5; tentatively, D is TRBD1 (5 bases). The CDR3 has 14 amino acids. Germline loops: CDR1 LNHNV, CDR2 YYDKDF (reference sequence). Deletions cut 5 bases from V and 4 bases from J, with 12 bases between.